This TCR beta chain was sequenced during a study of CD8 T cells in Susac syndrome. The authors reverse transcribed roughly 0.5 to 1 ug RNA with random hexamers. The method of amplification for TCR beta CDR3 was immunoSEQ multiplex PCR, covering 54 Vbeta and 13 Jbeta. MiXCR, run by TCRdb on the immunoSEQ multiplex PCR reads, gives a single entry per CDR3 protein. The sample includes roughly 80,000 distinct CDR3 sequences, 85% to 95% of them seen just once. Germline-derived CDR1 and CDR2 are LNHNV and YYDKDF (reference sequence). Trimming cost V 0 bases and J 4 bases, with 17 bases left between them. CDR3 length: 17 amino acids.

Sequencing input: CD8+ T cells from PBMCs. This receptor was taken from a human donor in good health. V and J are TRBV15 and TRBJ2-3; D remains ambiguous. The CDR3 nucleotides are TGTGCCACCAGCAGAGATGATAAGGGAAGGGCTGCAGATACGCAGTATTTT. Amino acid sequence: CATSRDDKGRAADTQYF. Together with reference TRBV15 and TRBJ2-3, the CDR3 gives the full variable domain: DAMVIQNPRYQVTQFGKPVTLSCSQTLNHNVMYWYQQKSSQAPKLLFHYYDKDFNNEADTPDNFQSRRPNTSFCFLDIRSPGLGDTAMYLCATSRDDKGRAADTQYFGPGTRLTVL.